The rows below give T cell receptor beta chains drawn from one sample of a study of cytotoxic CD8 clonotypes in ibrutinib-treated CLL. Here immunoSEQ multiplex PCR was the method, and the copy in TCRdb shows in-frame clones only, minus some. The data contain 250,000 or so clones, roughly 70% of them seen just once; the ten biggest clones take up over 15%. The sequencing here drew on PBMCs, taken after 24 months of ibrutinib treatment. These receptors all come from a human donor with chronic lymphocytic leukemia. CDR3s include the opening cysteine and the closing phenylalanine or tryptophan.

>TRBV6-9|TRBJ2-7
CASSYKGGGGVIGGASREQYF
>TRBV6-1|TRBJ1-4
CASRLQGVSEKLFF
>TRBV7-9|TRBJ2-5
CASSLGTVQETQYF
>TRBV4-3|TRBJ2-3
CASSPRDRSTDTQYF
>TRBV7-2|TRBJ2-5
CASSFQGATETQYF
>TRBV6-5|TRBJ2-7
CASSYPGEGSYEQYF
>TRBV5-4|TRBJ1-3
CASSLSGFSGNTIYF
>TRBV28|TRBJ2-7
CASSSMTSVLREQYF
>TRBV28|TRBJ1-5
CASSLREFDQPQHF
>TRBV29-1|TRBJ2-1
CSSKRLAGADEQFF
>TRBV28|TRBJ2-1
CASSPLDTSGSSNEQFF
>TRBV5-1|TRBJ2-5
CASSLGDTQETQYF
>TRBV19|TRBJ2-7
CASSIGWTSGIVEQYF
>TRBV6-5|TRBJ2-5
CASKGSSRETQYF
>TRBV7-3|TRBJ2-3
CASSSGTSDTQYF
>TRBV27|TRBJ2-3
CASSLQLATDTQYF
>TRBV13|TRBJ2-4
CASRPILAKNIQYF
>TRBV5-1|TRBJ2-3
CASSSQPADTQYF
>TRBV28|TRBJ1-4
CASSTGTQNEKLFF
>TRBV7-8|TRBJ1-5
CASSLGQDGGLSNQPQHF
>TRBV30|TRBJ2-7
CAWSAPAGVGYEQYF
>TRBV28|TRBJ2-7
CASSLWTGLLAGDEQYF
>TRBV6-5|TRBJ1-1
CASSYERGGQGEAFF
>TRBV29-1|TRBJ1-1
CSVVSAFNTEAFF
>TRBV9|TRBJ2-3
CASSLAGRREADTQYF
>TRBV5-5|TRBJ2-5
CASSLGWGEETQYF
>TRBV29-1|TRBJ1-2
CSVLQGSLNYGYTF
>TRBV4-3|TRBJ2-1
CASSQDSGTWYNEQFF
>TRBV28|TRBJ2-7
CASSIGGEQYF
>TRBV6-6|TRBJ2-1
CASSYLDSPEQFF
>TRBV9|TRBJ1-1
CASGGTNEAFF
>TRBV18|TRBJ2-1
CASSPLTGYGEQFF
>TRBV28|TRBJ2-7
CASSLWGGSSYEQYF
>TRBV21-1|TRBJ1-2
CASTGDPRTGKGYTF
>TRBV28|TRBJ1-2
CASSSGQGTGYTF
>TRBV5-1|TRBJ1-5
CASRLDGGNQPQHF
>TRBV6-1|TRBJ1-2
CASSEWQGDGYTF
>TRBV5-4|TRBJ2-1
CASSPSTGSYNEQFF
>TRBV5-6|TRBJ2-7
CASSLEYRRYEQYF
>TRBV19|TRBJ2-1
CASSIDLSGRYNEQFF
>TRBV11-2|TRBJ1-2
CASSPGQGAEGYTF
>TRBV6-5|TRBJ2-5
CASSYRGGTQYF
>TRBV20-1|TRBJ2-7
CSAGGGGEQYF
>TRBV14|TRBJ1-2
CASSQEAEFGYTF
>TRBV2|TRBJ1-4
CAGGGQEGEKLFF
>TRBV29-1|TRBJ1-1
CSVVSVGGRSTEAFF